The present TCR beta chain was sequenced within a study of tumor-infiltrating lymphocytes in primary liver carcinoma. As for the study in general: Both sexes were represented among patients, who were 30 to 69 years old.

Germline V gene sequence: CDR1 GTSNPN, CDR2 SVGIG (reference sequence). The CDR3 totals 14 residues. V lost 4 bases to trimming and J lost 4 bases; unmatched junction nucleotides: 9. Turning to this clonotype: This clone may be a read error of a much larger clone one base away. The CDR3 does not close with the conserved phenylalanine or tryptophan, likely indicating a read error.

Unsorted bulk tissue of about 20-30 mg yielded co-extracted RNA and DNA. A primer in the constant region served to generate TCR beta cDNA from approximately 450 ng of total RNA. Three nested multiplex PCR rounds, a slightly modified ARM-PCR, produced the libraries for TCR beta. The first two PCR rounds, roughly 11 cycles each, used TRBV1-TRBV30 forward primers and a C-beta reverse primer. Via MiXCR, TCRdb re-called the multiplex PCR reads, giving one row per CDR3 protein. The sample consists of fewer than 85,000 distinct CDR3 sequences, roughly 69% of them appearing once. This receptor was obtained from a man aged 35 to 55 with primary liver carcinoma and hepatitis B virus infection. This chain joins TRBV30 and TRBJ2-5; 7 nucleotides line up with TRBD2. The sample comprised tumor-adjacent normal liver tissue. DNA of the CDR3: TGTGCCTGGATTCGACGGCGGGAGATAGAGACCCAGTACCTC. Its protein is CAWIRRREIETQYL.